The clone carrying this TCR beta chain appeared a few times. Trimming shortened V by 5 bases and J by 2 bases, and 12 bases separated the two germline ends. The CDR3 is 15 amino acids. Germline V CDR1 and CDR2: SNHLY, FYNNEI. This sample was taken from a study of blood T cells in healthy people across ages. Primed by a sample-barcoded 5' primer and a J-beta primer mix, a second PCR proceeded for about 7 to 12 cycles. TCRdb recomputed calls from the 5' RACE reads with MiXCR, one row per CDR3 protein. The sample includes roughly 570,000 distinct CDR3 sequences, 27% of them seen just once. The chain carries TRBV2 and TRBJ1-4; D gene ambiguous. This TCR derives from an older woman in good health. Input material: blood. CDR3 region: CASSSTPDTNEKLFF. In DNA form, the CDR3 reads TGTGCCAGCAGTTCCACCCCGGACACTAATGAAAAACTGTTTTTT.